Here is one T cell receptor (beta chain) with its context. The sample comes from a study of T cell changes during pregnancy in multiple sclerosis. The method was immunoSEQ multiplex PCR; TCRdb's version includes in-frame clones alone and lacks a portion of them. This sample has tens of thousands of clones; about nine tenths occur once, and the top ten carry 0.4% to 0.6%. The input for sequencing was CD4+ T cells from peripheral blood mononuclear cells, taken in the second trimester of pregnancy. The sequence was obtained from a female donor with multiple sclerosis, enrolled in a pregnancy study.

CDR3 residues: CASTSGGQETQYF. In DNA form, the CDR3 reads TGTGCCAGCACTAGCGGGGGACAAGAGACCCAGTACTTC. The chain is built from TRBV28 and TRBJ2-5; 10 bases are a match to TRBD2. The germline V gene encodes CDR1 MDHEN and CDR2 SYDVKM. V was clipped by 7 bases and J by 2 bases; unmatched bases: 1. The CDR3 runs to 13 residues.